One and the same sample provided the 19 T cell receptor beta chains below, sequenced in a study of blood T cell repertoires in COVID-19. Clones were sequenced by immunoSEQ multiplex PCR, and TCRdb holds only the in-frame ones, with some missing. The sample yields about 180,000 clones, roughly nine tenths seen once. Sequenced sample: peripheral blood. The receptors were sampled from a man aged 18 to 29 who had recovered from COVID-19.

This clone was observed once. The gene calls are TRBV18 and TRBJ1-1; D gene uncertain. Trimming shortened V by 0 bases and J by 1 base, and 6 bases separated the two germline ends. Germline-derived CDR1 and CDR2 are KGHSH and LQKENI. This CDR3 contains 14 residues. This chain's CDR3 is CASSPPAPNTEAFF. CDR3 nucleotide sequence: TGTGCCAGCTCACCACCGGCCCCGAACACTGAAGCTTTCTTT.

CDR3 residues: CASAGGNEQFF. The CDR3 DNA reads TGCGCCAGCGCAGGGGGGAATGAGCAGTTCTTC. The rearrangement joins TRBV4-1 to TRBJ2-1; a weak D match, TRBD1 (7 bases). This CDR3 has 11 amino acids. CDR1 is MGHRA, CDR2 YSYEKL, per germline. Trimming removed 8 bases at V and 7 bases at J, with 9 bases between.

The chain recombines TRBV27 with TRBJ1-2; D is uncertain. The CDR3 is made up of 14 amino acids. Germline V lookup: CDR1 MNHEY, CDR2 SMNVEV (reference sequence). Trimming took 5 bases from V and 3 from J, leaving 13 bases between them. CDR3 in amino acids: CASSLSEGYYGYTF. For the CDR3, the DNA is TGTGCCAGCAGTCTCTCGGAGGGTTACTATGGCTACACCTTC.

CDR3 in DNA: TGTGCCAGCAGCTTCATCCCACTTAGCGGACTTAAGAATGAGCAGTTCTTC. Amino acid sequence: CASSFIPLSGLKNEQFF. The chain couples TRBV11-2 to TRBJ2-1, with TRBD2 as a possible D gene (6 bases). The CDR3 loop spans 17 amino acids. CDR1 and CDR2 from the germline V gene are SGHAT and FQNNGV. The V end lost 3 bases, the J end lost 7 bases, and 22 bases lay between the germline ends.

The gene calls are TRBV28 and TRBJ2-2; the D gene is possibly TRBD1 (6 bases). Germline CDR1 is MDHEN and CDR2 is SYDVKM. V lost 6 bases and J lost 3, with 14 bases in between. The CDR3 has 15 amino acids. CDR3 in amino acids: CASRPGQIHTGELFF. CDR3 nucleotide sequence: TGTGCCAGCAGACCCGGACAGATTCACACCGGGGAGCTGTTTTTT. Supplemented by reference TRBV28 and TRBJ2-2, the full variable domain reads DVKVTQSSRYLVKRTGEKVFLECVQDMDHENMFWYRQDPGLGLRLIYFSYDVKMKEKGDIPEGYSVSREKKERFSLILESASTNQTSMYLCASRPGQIHTGELFFGEGSRLTVL.

This clone was detected a few times. This rearrangement joins TRBV12-3 or TRBV12-4 to TRBJ1-6; 7 nucleotides align to TRBD1. Trimming took 6 bases from V and 7 from J; bases not matched to a gene: 3. The CDR3 is 13 residues long. CDR3 region: CASSDRENSPLHF. The DNA of the CDR3 is TGTGCCAGCAGCGACAGGGAGAATTCACCCCTCCACTTT.

The rearrangement links TRBV10-3 to TRBJ2-5; the D is unclear. Trimming removed 8 bases from V and 1 base from J, with 11 bases in between. The germline CDR1 and CDR2 sequences are ENHRY and SYGVKD. The CDR3 covers 13 residues. CDR3 in amino acids: CAIRDGSQETQYF. The CDR3 DNA reads TGTGCCATCCGAGACGGGTCCCAAGAGACCCAGTACTTC.

The J gene is TRBJ2-3, the V gene TRBV4-3, with D maybe TRBD2 (6 bases). With 1 base removed from V and 3 bases from J, the gap between germline ends came to 11 bases. The CDR3 contains 15 residues. Germline V gene sequence: CDR1 LGHNA, CDR2 YSLEER. The CDR3 reads CASSQAGGSTDTQYF. The CDR3 nucleotides are TGCGCCAGCAGCCAAGCTGGGGGGAGTACAGATACGCAGTATTTT.

V gene TRBV4-3 combines with J gene TRBJ2-5, with 8 bases aligning to TRBD1. From germline, CDR1 is LGHNA and CDR2 YSLEER. Trimming at V came to 1 base and at J to 5 bases, leaving 6 bases not matched to a gene. CDR3 length equals 15 residues. CDR3 amino acids: CASSQAGTGSETQYF. In DNA form, the CDR3 reads TGCGCCAGCAGCCAAGCGGGGACAGGATCCGAGACCCAGTACTTC.

This sequence joins TRBV28 and TRBJ1-1; the D gene is possibly TRBD1 (6 bases). The CDR3 covers 11 residues. V was shortened by 6 bases and J by 6 bases, with 8 bases between the two germline ends. Germline CDR1 reads MDHEN; CDR2 reads SYDVKM. CDR3 protein: CASSWGPEAFF. The CDR3 DNA reads TGTGCCAGCAGCTGGGGGCCTGAAGCTTTCTTT.

The CDR3 coding sequence is TGTGCCAGCAGCCGGACAAGCACCGGGGAGCTGTTTTTT. Translated, it gives CASSRTSTGELFF. The chain uses TRBV9 and TRBJ2-2; D is possibly TRBD1 (5 bases). Trimming shortened V by 4 bases and J by 4 bases, and 8 bases separated the two germline ends. Germline V CDR1 and CDR2: SGDLS, YYNGEE. The CDR3 is 13 residues long.

V and J are TRBV19 and TRBJ2-1; the match to TRBD1 covers 9 bases. Germline V gives CDR1 LNHDA, CDR2 SQIVND (reference sequence). This CDR3 is 15 amino acids long. J was trimmed by 4 bases and V by 4 bases; bases with no gene match: 5. CDR3 in amino acids: CASSTSGTGYNEQFF. The CDR3 DNA reads TGTGCCAGTAGTACCTCCGGGACAGGGTACAATGAGCAGTTCTTC.

The chain has TRBV5-6 and TRBJ2-5; 8 bases match TRBD1. Germline V gives CDR1 SGHDT, CDR2 YYEEEE. The CDR3 consists of 13 residues. V lost 4 bases, J lost 7 bases, and 6 bases stayed unmatched. The CDR3 loop reads CASSRQGYRTQYF. The CDR3 coding sequence is TGTGCCAGCAGCAGACAGGGGTACCGGACCCAGTACTTC.

Only one count was recorded for this clone. The genes are TRBV5-1 and TRBJ2-7; 10 bases match TRBD2. J gave up 6 bases and V 4 bases, and 4 bases lay outside the gene matches. The CDR3 loop spans 13 amino acids. Germline CDR1 is SGHRS and CDR2 is YFSETQ. The CDR3 DNA reads TGCGCCAGCAGCAAGCGGGAGGGCAGCGAGCAGTACTTC. Residues: CASSKREGSEQYF. The whole variable domain, filled in from reference TRBV5-1 and TRBJ2-7, reads KAGVTQTPRYLIKTRGQQVTLSCSPISGHRSVSWYQQTPGQGLQFLFEYFSETQRNKGNFPGRFSGRQFSNSRSEMNVSTLELGDSALYLCASSKREGSEQYFGPGTRLTVT.

V and J are TRBV3-1 (or the pseudogene TRBV3-2) and TRBJ2-2, with D perhaps TRBD2 (6 bases). The CDR3 contains 15 residues. In germline, CDR1 is LGHDT, CDR2 YNNKEL (reference sequence). Trimming left V 1 base short and J 6 bases short, with 12 bases between. The CDR3 region is CASSQAGGRSGELFF. CDR3 DNA sequence: TGTGCCAGCAGCCAAGCCGGAGGGCGGTCCGGGGAGCTGTTTTTT.

The chain couples TRBV14 to TRBJ1-1, with a possible D match to TRBD1 (5 bases). This CDR3 comprises 14 residues. Germline CDR1 SGHDN, CDR2 FVKESK. Trimming removed 0 bases from V and 4 bases from J, with 9 bases in between. CDR3 nucleotides: TGTGCCAGCAGCCAAGATTATGGGGCCACTGAAGCTTTCTTT. It codes for CASSQDYGATEAFF.

The chain joins TRBV19 to TRBJ2-7, with TRBD1 as a possible D gene (5 bases). Per germline, CDR1 LNHDA and CDR2 SQIVND (reference sequence). V shed 0 bases and J shed 3 bases, with 12 bases lying between them. This CDR3 has 15 amino acids. The CDR3 loop reads CASSIDVGAYYEQYF. DNA for the CDR3: TGTGCCAGTAGTATAGATGTTGGGGCGTACTACGAGCAGTACTTC.

This clone was observed a few times. V gene TRBV11-2 combines with J gene TRBJ2-7; D call uncertain. CDR1 and CDR2 from the germline V gene are SGHAT and FQNNGV. The CDR3 spans 12 residues. The V end was cut by 4 bases, the J end by 0 bases, with 4 bases between. The CDR3 nucleotides are TGTGCCAGCAGCTCTAGCTCCTACGAGCAGTACTTC. This translates into CASSSSSYEQYF.

The rearrangement uses TRBV29-1 and TRBJ2-7; the match to TRBD2 covers 13 bases. The V segment lost 6 bases and the J segment 5 bases; nucleotides outside the gene matches: 7. Germline CDR1 SQVTM, CDR2 ANQGSEA. This CDR3 spans 14 amino acids. CDR3 bases: TGCAGCGTCCTCGGACTAGCGGGAGCCCACGAGCAGTACTTC. Encoded protein: CSVLGLAGAHEQYF.